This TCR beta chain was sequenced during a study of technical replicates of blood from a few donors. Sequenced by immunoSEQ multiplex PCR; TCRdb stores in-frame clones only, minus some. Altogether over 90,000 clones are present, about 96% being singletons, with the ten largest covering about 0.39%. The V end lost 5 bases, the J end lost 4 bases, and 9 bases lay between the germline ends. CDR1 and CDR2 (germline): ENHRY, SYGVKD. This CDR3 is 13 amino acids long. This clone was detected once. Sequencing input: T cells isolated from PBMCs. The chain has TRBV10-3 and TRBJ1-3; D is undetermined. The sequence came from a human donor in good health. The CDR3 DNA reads TGTGCCATCAGTAGGACGGGGGGAAACACCATATATTTT. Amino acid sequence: CAISRTGGNTIYF.